This T cell receptor (beta chain) was identified during a study of blood T cell repertoires in COVID-19. For the study at large: Collection of acute and convalescent COVID-19 samples took place in the United States, Italy and Spain. PBMCs, B-cell-depleted T cells, or T cells provided the cDNA or gDNA that made up the material.

Original methodology: Researchers report that nucleated cell counts were estimated from reference gene primer amplification. Sequencing was performed with immunoSEQ multiplex PCR; in TCRdb, only in-frame clones are kept and a portion is missing. V and J calls plus clone size are reproduced from that table; the DNA served to infer D and trimming. Of 350,000 to 450,000 clones listed, about 88% are singletons. The junction had 8 bases not matched to a gene; V was cut back by 3 bases and J by 0 bases. In germline, CDR1 is KGHSH, CDR2 LQKENI. This CDR3 has 17 amino acids. The sequenced material came from peripheral blood. This rearrangement joins TRBV18 to TRBJ1-3, with 7 bases fitting TRBD1. The clonotype originates from a middle-aged woman with COVID-19, enrolled during active disease. The DNA for the CDR3 is TGTGCCAGCTCACCGTCTACCGGGACAGCCTCTGGAAACACCATATATTTT. It encodes CASSPSTGTASGNTIYF. Variable domain in full (rest from reference TRBV18 and TRBJ1-3): NAGVMQNPRHLVRRRGQEARLRCSPMKGHSHVYWYRQLPEEGLKFMVYLQKENIIDESGMPKERFSAEFPKEGPSILRIQQVVRGDSAAYFCASSPSTGTASGNTIYFGEGSWLTVV.